The rows below give T cell receptor beta chains drawn from one sample of a study of response to subunit inactivated influenza vaccine. Via MiXCR, TCRdb re-called the RT-PCR reads, giving one row per CDR3 protein. The sample has more than 150,000 distinct CDR3 sequences, around 10% seen once. Source: CD8+ T cells sorted from PBMCs, taken around 25 months after vaccination. These receptors were taken from a man aged 50 to 69 who received an inactivated influenza vaccine. Both conserved end residues are part of each CDR3. The order of the fields is J gene, clone size, D gene, V gene, CDR3 protein, CDR3 DNA. A D gene is named only where the DNA matches it firmly. The size of a clone is reported for some rows only, either as once, few or many, or as a class for expanded clones.

J gene: TRBJ2-1
clone size: NA
D gene: TRBD2
V gene: TRBV20-1
CDR3 protein: CSATGLAEYNEQFF
CDR3 DNA: TGCAGTGCTACCGGACTAGCGGAATACAATGAGCAGTTCTTC

J gene: TRBJ2-3
clone size: NA
D gene: TRBD1
V gene: TRBV27
CDR3 protein: CASSLLRDRDTDTQYF
CDR3 DNA: TGTGCCAGCAGTTTATTAAGGGACAGGGACACAGATACGCAGTATTTT

J gene: TRBJ1-2
clone size: few
D gene: TRBD1
V gene: TRBV20-1
CDR3 protein: CSARDTAGGTNYGYTF
CDR3 DNA: TGCAGTGCTAGAGATACGGCAGGGGGGACTAACTATGGCTACACCTTC

J gene: TRBJ1-1
clone size: few
D gene: NA
V gene: TRBV3-1
CDR3 protein: CASSQEQGRRGNTEAFF
CDR3 DNA: TGTGCCAGCAGCCAAGAGCAGGGAAGGAGAGGGAATACTGAAGCTTTCTTT

J gene: TRBJ1-2
clone size: NA
D gene: NA
V gene: TRBV3-1
CDR3 protein: CASSHRDSYGYTF
CDR3 DNA: TGTGCCAGCAGCCACAGGGATAGCTATGGCTACACCTTC

J gene: TRBJ2-2
clone size: few
D gene: NA
V gene: TRBV18
CDR3 protein: CASSRTGTDGELFF
CDR3 DNA: TGTGCCAGCTCACGAACAGGGACCGACGGGGAGCTGTTTTTT

J gene: TRBJ2-1
clone size: few
D gene: TRBD2
V gene: TRBV10-3
CDR3 protein: CAIKILGSGRTHNEQFF
CDR3 DNA: TGTGCCATCAAAATCCTTGGAAGCGGGAGGACGCACAATGAGCAGTTCTTC

J gene: TRBJ1-1
clone size: NA
D gene: NA
V gene: TRBV19
CDR3 protein: CASSTRLNTEAFF
CDR3 DNA: TGTGCCAGTAGTACCAGATTGAACACTGAAGCTTTCTTT

J gene: TRBJ2-7
clone size: few
D gene: NA
V gene: TRBV7-9
CDR3 protein: CASSPLRGFGSYEQYF
CDR3 DNA: TGTGCCAGCAGCCCACTCCGGGGCTTCGGCTCCTACGAGCAGTACTTC

J gene: TRBJ1-2
clone size: NA
D gene: NA
V gene: TRBV27
CDR3 protein: CASSLLGGAYGYTF
CDR3 DNA: TGTGCCAGCAGTTTACTAGGTGGCGCCTATGGCTACACCTTC

J gene: TRBJ2-1
clone size: NA
D gene: NA
V gene: TRBV7-2
CDR3 protein: CASSLVGILDEQFF
CDR3 DNA: TGTGCCAGCAGCTTAGTTGGGATTTTGGATGAGCAGTTCTTC

J gene: TRBJ2-4
clone size: NA
D gene: TRBD2
V gene: TRBV7-9
CDR3 protein: CASSPLGGVVAKNIQYF
CDR3 DNA: TGTGCCAGCAGCCCCCTCGGGGGGGTTGTAGCCAAAAACATTCAGTACTTC